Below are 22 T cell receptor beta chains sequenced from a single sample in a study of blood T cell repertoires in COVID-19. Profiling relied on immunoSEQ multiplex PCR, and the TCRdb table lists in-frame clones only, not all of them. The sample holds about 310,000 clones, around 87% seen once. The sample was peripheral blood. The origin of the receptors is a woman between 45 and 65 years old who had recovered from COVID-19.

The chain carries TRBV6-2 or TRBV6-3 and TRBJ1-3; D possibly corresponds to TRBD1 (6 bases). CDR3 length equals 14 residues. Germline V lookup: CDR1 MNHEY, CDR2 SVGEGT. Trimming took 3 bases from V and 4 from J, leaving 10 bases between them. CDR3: CASSYPGAGNTIYF. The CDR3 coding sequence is TGTGCCAGCAGTTATCCAGGGGCCGGAAACACCATATATTTT.

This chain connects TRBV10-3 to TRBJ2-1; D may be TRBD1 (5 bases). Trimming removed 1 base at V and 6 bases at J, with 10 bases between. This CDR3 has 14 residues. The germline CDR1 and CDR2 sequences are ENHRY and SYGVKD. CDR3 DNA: TGTGCCATCAGTGAGTACGAAAGGGGCAATGAGCAGTTCTTC. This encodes CAISEYERGNEQFF.

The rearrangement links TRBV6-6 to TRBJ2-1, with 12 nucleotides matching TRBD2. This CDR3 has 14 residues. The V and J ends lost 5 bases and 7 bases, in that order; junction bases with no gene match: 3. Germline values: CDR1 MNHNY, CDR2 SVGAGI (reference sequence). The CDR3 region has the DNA TGTGCCAGCAGTAGGACTAGCGGGACGAATGAGCAGTTCTTC. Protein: CASSRTSGTNEQFF.

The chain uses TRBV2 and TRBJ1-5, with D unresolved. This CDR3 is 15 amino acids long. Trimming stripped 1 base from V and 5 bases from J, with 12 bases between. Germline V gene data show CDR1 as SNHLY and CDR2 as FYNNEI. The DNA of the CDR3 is TGTGCCAGCAGTGAAGATGGACGGGAAGATCAGCCCCAGCATTTT. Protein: CASSEDGREDQPQHF.

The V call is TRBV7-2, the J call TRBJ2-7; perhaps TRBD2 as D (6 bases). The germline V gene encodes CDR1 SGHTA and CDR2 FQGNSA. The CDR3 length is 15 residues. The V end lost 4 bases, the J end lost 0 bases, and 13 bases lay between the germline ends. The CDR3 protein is CASSSGTLSSYEQYF. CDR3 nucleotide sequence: TGTGCCAGCAGCTCCGGGACTCTCAGCTCCTACGAGCAGTACTTC.

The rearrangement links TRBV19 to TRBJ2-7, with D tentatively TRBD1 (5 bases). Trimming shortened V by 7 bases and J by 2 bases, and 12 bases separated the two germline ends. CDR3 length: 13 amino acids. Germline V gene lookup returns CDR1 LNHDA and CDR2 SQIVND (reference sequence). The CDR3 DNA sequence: TGTGCCAGTAAGGGTCACAGGCCCTACGAGCAGTACTTC. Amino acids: CASKGHRPYEQYF.

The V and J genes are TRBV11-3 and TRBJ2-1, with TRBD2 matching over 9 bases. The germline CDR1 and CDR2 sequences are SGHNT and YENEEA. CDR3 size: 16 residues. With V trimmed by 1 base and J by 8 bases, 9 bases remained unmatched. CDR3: CASSLGGSGSIYEQFF. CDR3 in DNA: TGTGCCAGCAGCTTAGGGGGTAGCGGGAGTATCTATGAGCAGTTCTTC.

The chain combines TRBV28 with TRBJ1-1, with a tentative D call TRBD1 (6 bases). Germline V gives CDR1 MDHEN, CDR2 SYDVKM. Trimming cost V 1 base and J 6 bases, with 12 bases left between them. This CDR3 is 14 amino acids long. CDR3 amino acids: CASSLSTGTAEAFF. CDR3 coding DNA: TGTGCCAGCAGTTTATCCACAGGGACGGCTGAAGCTTTCTTT.

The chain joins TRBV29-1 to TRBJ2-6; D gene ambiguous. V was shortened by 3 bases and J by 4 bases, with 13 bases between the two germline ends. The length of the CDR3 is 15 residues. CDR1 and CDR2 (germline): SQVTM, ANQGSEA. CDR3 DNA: TGCAGCGTTGAGGAGTTTTACCCGGGGGCCAACGTCCTGACTTTC. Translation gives CSVEEFYPGANVLTF.

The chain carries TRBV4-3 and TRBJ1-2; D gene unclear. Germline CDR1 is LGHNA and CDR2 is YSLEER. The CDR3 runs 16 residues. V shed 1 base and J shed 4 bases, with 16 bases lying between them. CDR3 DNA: TGCGCCAGCAGCCAAGCGGAGGAGACGACGCGCTATGGCTACACCTTC. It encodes CASSQAEETTRYGYTF.

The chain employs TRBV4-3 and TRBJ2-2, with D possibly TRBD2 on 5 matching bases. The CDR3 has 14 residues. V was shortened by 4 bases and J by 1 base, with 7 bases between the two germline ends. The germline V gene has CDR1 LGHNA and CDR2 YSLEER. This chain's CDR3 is CASSRGLNTGELFF. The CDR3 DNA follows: TGCGCCAGCAGCCGAGGACTGAACACCGGGGAGCTGTTTTTT.

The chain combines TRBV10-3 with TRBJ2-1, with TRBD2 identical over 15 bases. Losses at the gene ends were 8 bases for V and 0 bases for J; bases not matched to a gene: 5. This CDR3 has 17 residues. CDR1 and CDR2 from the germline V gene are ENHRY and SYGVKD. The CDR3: CAIRTSGGDSSYNEQFF. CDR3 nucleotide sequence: TGTGCCATCCGGACTAGCGGGGGGGACAGCTCCTACAATGAGCAGTTCTTC.

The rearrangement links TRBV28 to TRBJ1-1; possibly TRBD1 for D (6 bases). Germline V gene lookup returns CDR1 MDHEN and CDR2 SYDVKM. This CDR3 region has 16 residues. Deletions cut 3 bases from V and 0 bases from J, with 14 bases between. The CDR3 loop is CASSFGGHLMNTEAFF. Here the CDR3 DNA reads TGTGCCAGCAGTTTCGGGGGGCACCTTATGAACACTGAAGCTTTCTTT.

For the CDR3, the DNA is TGCGCCAGCACCAGGGACAGGGTGAATGAGCAGTTCTTC. Encoded protein: CASTRDRVNEQFF. The chain employs TRBV5-1 and TRBJ2-1, with TRBD1 matching 9 bases. The V and J ends lost 6 bases and 7 bases, in that order; junction bases with no gene match: 5. Germline V lookup: CDR1 SGHRS, CDR2 YFSETQ. This CDR3 is 13 amino acids long.

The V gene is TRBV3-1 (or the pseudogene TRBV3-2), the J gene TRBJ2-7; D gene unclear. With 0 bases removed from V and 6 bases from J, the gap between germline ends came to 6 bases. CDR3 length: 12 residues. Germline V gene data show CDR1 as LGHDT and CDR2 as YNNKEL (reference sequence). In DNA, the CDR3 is TGTGCCAGCAGCCAAGAACATCGCGAGCAGTACTTC. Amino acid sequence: CASSQEHREQYF.

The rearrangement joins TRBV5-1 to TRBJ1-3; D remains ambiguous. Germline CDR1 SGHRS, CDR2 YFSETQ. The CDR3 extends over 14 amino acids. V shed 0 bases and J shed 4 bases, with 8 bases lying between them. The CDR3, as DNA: TGCGCCAGCAGCTTGGCGGGATACGGAAACACCATATATTTT. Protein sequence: CASSLAGYGNTIYF.

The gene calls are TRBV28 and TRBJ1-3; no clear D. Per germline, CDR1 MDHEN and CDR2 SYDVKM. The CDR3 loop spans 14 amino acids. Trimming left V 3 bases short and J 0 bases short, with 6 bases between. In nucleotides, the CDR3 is TGTGCCAGCAGTTTCGCGGACTCTGGAAACACCATATATTTT. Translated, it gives CASSFADSGNTIYF.

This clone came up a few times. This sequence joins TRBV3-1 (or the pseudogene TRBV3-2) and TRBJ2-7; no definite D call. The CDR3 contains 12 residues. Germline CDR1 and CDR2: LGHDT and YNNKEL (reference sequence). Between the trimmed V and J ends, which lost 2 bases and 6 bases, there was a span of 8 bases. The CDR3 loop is CASSQLRSEQYF. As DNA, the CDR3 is TGTGCCAGCAGCCAATTGCGTTCCGAGCAGTACTTC.

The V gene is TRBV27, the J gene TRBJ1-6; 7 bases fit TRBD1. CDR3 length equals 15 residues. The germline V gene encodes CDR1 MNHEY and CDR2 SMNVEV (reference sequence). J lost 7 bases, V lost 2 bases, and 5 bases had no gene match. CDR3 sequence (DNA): TGTGCCAGCAGTTTAAAGCCCAGGGGGAATTCACCCCTCCACTTT. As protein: CASSLKPRGNSPLHF.

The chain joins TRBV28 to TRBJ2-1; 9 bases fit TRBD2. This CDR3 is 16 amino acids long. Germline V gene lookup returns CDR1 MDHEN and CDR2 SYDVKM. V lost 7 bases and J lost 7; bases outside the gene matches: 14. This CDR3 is CASTDFRGRAGNEQFF. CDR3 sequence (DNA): TGTGCCAGCACCGACTTTCGCGGGAGGGCCGGGAATGAGCAGTTCTTC. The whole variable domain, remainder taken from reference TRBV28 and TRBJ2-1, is DVKVTQSSRYLVKRTGEKVFLECVQDMDHENMFWYRQDPGLGLRLIYFSYDVKMKEKGDIPEGYSVSREKKERFSLILESASTNQTSMYLCASTDFRGRAGNEQFFGPGTRLTVL.

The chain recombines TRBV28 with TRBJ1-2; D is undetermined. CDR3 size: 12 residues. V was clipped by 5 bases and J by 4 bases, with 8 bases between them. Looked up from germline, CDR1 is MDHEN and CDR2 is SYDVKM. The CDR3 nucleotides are TGTGCCAGCAGTGTGAGTCTCTATGGCTACACCTTC. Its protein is CASSVSLYGYTF.

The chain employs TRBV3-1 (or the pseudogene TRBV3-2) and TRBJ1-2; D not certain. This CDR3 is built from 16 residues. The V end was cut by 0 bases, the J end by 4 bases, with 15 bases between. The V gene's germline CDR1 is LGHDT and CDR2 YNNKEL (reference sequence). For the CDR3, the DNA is TGTGCCAGCAGCCAAGAGTGGGCAGCCCGGGGCTATGGCTACACCTTC. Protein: CASSQEWAARGYGYTF.